The rows below give T cell receptor beta chains drawn from one sample of a study of T cell responses to AZD1222 COVID-19 vaccine. TCRdb keeps only in-frame clones here, not all; method: immunoSEQ multiplex PCR. Of approximately 100,000 clones listed, approximately 89% are singletons. The source was peripheral blood, collected 28 days after the second AZD1222 dose. These receptors all stem from an adult who received the AZD1222 COVID-19 vaccine. Each CDR3 is given with its conserved first and last residue. A D gene is named only where the DNA matches it firmly. Size is omitted from some rows. Given values are once, few, many or a class for expanded clones.

CDR3 protein: CAISGDRDTNQPQHF
CDR3 DNA: TGTGCCATCAGTGGGGACCGGGACACCAATCAGCCCCAGCATTTT
J gene: TRBJ1-5
V gene: TRBV10-3
clone size: once
D gene: -

CDR3 protein: CASSQVDNQPQHF
CDR3 DNA: TGTGCCAGCAGCCAAGTCGACAATCAGCCCCAGCATTTT
J gene: TRBJ1-5
V gene: TRBV3-1/TRBV3-2
clone size: -
D gene: -

CDR3 protein: CASSLEQGVINEQFF
CDR3 DNA: TGTGCCAGCAGCTTAGAACAGGGGGTCATCAATGAGCAGTTCTTC
J gene: TRBJ2-1
V gene: TRBV11-1
clone size: -
D gene: TRBD1

CDR3 protein: CASSLSGGEYNEQFF
CDR3 DNA: TGTGCCAGCAGCTTAAGTGGGGGGGAATACAATGAGCAGTTCTTC
J gene: TRBJ2-1
V gene: TRBV11-2
clone size: once
D gene: TRBD2

CDR3 protein: CSALRDGYTF
CDR3 DNA: TGCAGCGCACTCAGGGATGGCTACACCTTC
J gene: TRBJ1-2
V gene: TRBV29-1
clone size: -
D gene: -

CDR3 protein: CASSWQPSSGNTIYF
CDR3 DNA: TGCGCCAGCAGTTGGCAGCCTAGCTCTGGAAACACCATATATTTT
J gene: TRBJ1-3
V gene: TRBV4-1
clone size: once
D gene: -

CDR3 protein: CAGGITDTQYF
CDR3 DNA: TGTGCCGGGGGGATCACAGATACGCAGTATTTT
J gene: TRBJ2-3
V gene: TRBV12-3/TRBV12-4
clone size: -
D gene: -

CDR3 protein: CASSQDSLRETQYF
CDR3 DNA: TGCGCCAGCAGCCAAGATAGTCTCAGAGAGACCCAGTACTTC
J gene: TRBJ2-5
V gene: TRBV4-1
clone size: -
D gene: -

CDR3 protein: CASSLMRQSEAFF
CDR3 DNA: TGTGCCAGCAGCTTAATGCGACAGTCTGAAGCTTTCTTT
J gene: TRBJ1-1
V gene: TRBV7-2
clone size: -
D gene: -

CDR3 protein: CASRPDRENSPLHF
CDR3 DNA: TGTGCCAGCAGACCGGACAGGGAGAATTCACCCCTCCACTTT
J gene: TRBJ1-6
V gene: TRBV6-5
clone size: once
D gene: TRBD1

CDR3 protein: CASSSPYEQFF
CDR3 DNA: TGTGCCAGCAGTTCCCCTTATGAGCAGTTCTTC
J gene: TRBJ2-1
V gene: TRBV6-2/TRBV6-3
clone size: -
D gene: -

CDR3 protein: CASSIGVAVTEAFF
CDR3 DNA: TGTGCCAGCAGTATAGGGGTGGCGGTCACTGAAGCTTTCTTT
J gene: TRBJ1-1
V gene: TRBV28
clone size: -
D gene: -

CDR3 protein: CASSLGQRNQETQYF
CDR3 DNA: TGTGCCAGCAGCTTAGGACAGCGAAACCAAGAGACCCAGTACTTC
J gene: TRBJ2-5
V gene: TRBV11-3
clone size: few
D gene: -

CDR3 protein: CASSLLRYNEQFF
CDR3 DNA: TGTGCCAGCAGTTTATTGCGGTACAATGAGCAGTTCTTC
J gene: TRBJ2-1
V gene: TRBV12-3/TRBV12-4
clone size: -
D gene: -

CDR3 protein: CASSDSLATGELFF
CDR3 DNA: TGTGCCAGCAGCGACAGCCTGGCCACCGGGGAGCTGTTTTTT
J gene: TRBJ2-2
V gene: TRBV25-1
clone size: once
D gene: -

CDR3 protein: CASSYARPYGYTF
CDR3 DNA: TGTGCCAGCAGTTACGCACGGCCCTATGGCTACACCTTC
J gene: TRBJ1-2
V gene: TRBV6-5
clone size: -
D gene: -

CDR3 protein: CAWSFGQGRRQPQHF
CDR3 DNA: TGTGCCTGGAGTTTCGGACAGGGCCGACGGCAGCCCCAGCATTTT
J gene: TRBJ1-5
V gene: TRBV30
clone size: -
D gene: TRBD1

CDR3 protein: CASSQTGSYGYTF
CDR3 DNA: TGTGCCAGCAGCCAAACAGGGTCCTATGGCTACACCTTC
J gene: TRBJ1-2
V gene: TRBV3-1/TRBV3-2
clone size: -
D gene: -

CDR3 protein: CASSPTDTDTQYF
CDR3 DNA: TGCGCCAGCAGCCCGACGGACACAGATACGCAGTATTTT
J gene: TRBJ2-3
V gene: TRBV5-1
clone size: -
D gene: -

CDR3 protein: CASSLVGLASGGVHEQFF
CDR3 DNA: TGTGCCAGCAGCTTAGTCGGGTTGGCTAGCGGGGGGGTTCATGAGCAGTTCTTC
J gene: TRBJ2-1
V gene: TRBV11-3
clone size: -
D gene: TRBD2

CDR3 protein: CASSEPGTAANYGYTF
CDR3 DNA: TGTGCCAGCAGTGAACCCGGGACAGCAGCTAACTATGGCTACACCTTC
J gene: TRBJ1-2
V gene: TRBV25-1
clone size: -
D gene: TRBD1

CDR3 protein: CASSPQGNQPQHF
CDR3 DNA: TGTGCCAGTAGTCCACAGGGGAATCAGCCCCAGCATTTT
J gene: TRBJ1-5
V gene: TRBV19
clone size: once
D gene: TRBD1

CDR3 protein: CASRLTSGGPDTQYF
CDR3 DNA: TGTGCCAGCAGATTGACTAGCGGGGGGCCGGATACGCAGTATTTT
J gene: TRBJ2-3
V gene: TRBV7-3
clone size: few
D gene: TRBD2

CDR3 protein: CASSSGTGPSQPQHF
CDR3 DNA: TGCGCCAGCAGCTCTGGGACAGGGCCTAGTCAGCCCCAGCATTTT
J gene: TRBJ1-5
V gene: TRBV5-1
clone size: -
D gene: TRBD1

CDR3 protein: CASSETGYNEQFF
CDR3 DNA: TGTGCCAGCAGCGAAACAGGGTACAATGAGCAGTTCTTC
J gene: TRBJ2-1
V gene: TRBV3-1/TRBV3-2
clone size: -
D gene: -

CDR3 protein: CASSFRVNSSPLHF
CDR3 DNA: TGCGCCAGCAGCTTCAGGGTGAATAGTTCACCCCTCCACTTT
J gene: TRBJ1-6
V gene: TRBV5-1
clone size: -
D gene: -

CDR3 protein: CASSVEGNTEAFF
CDR3 DNA: TGTGCCAGCAGCGTAGAGGGGAACACTGAAGCTTTCTTT
J gene: TRBJ1-1
V gene: TRBV9
clone size: -
D gene: -

CDR3 protein: CASSLDRGWGETQYF
CDR3 DNA: TGTGCCAGCAGCCTGGACAGGGGCTGGGGAGAGACCCAGTACTTC
J gene: TRBJ2-5
V gene: TRBV7-8
clone size: -
D gene: TRBD1

CDR3 protein: CASSFHTGELFF
CDR3 DNA: TGTGCCAGCAGTTTCCACACCGGGGAGCTGTTTTTT
J gene: TRBJ2-2
V gene: TRBV6-5
clone size: -
D gene: -

CDR3 protein: CAIRGAGENTEAFF
CDR3 DNA: TGTGCCATCAGGGGAGCAGGGGAGAACACTGAAGCTTTCTTT
J gene: TRBJ1-1
V gene: TRBV10-3
clone size: once
D gene: -

CDR3 protein: CASSVTGGETEAFF
CDR3 DNA: TGTGCCAGCAGCGTGACAGGGGGCGAAACTGAAGCTTTCTTT
J gene: TRBJ1-1
V gene: TRBV9
clone size: -
D gene: TRBD1

CDR3 protein: CASSLYGGSEQYF
CDR3 DNA: TGCGCCAGCAGCTTGTACGGGGGATCCGAGCAGTACTTC
J gene: TRBJ2-7
V gene: TRBV5-1
clone size: few
D gene: -

CDR3 protein: CANRIEDNQPQHF
CDR3 DNA: TGTGCCAACCGAATAGAAGACAATCAGCCCCAGCATTTT
J gene: TRBJ1-5
V gene: TRBV9
clone size: -
D gene: -

CDR3 protein: CASSTAVLGKLFF
CDR3 DNA: TGTGCCAGCTCCACAGCCGTGTTGGGAAAACTGTTTTTT
J gene: TRBJ1-4
V gene: TRBV27
clone size: -
D gene: -

CDR3 protein: CASSPQGISGNTIYF
CDR3 DNA: TGCGCCAGCAGCCCGCAGGGGATCTCTGGAAACACCATATATTTT
J gene: TRBJ1-3
V gene: TRBV4-1
clone size: -
D gene: -

CDR3 protein: CASSKHGTTQGDGYTF
CDR3 DNA: TGTGCCAGCAGCAAACATGGGACCACCCAAGGGGATGGCTACACCTTC
J gene: TRBJ1-2
V gene: TRBV21-1
clone size: -
D gene: -

CDR3 protein: CASSPNGLDNSPLHF
CDR3 DNA: TGTGCCAGCAGCCCCAATGGTCTGGATAATTCACCCCTCCACTTT
J gene: TRBJ1-6
V gene: TRBV11-1
clone size: -
D gene: -